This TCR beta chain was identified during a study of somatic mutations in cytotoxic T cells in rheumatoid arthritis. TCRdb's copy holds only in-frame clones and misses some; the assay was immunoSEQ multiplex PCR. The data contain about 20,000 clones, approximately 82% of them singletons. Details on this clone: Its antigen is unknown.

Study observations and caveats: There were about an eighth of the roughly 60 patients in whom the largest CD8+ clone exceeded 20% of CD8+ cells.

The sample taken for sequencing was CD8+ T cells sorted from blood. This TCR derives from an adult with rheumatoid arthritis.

CDR3 amino acids: CASETGTVANEQFF. CDR3 coding DNA: TGTGCCAGTGAGACCGGGACAGTGGCCAATGAGCAGTTCTTC. This chain uses TRBV19 with TRBJ2-1; 7 bases align to TRBD1. The junction had 10 bases not matched to a gene; V was cut back by 8 bases and J by 6 bases. The CDR3 runs 14 residues. Germline loops: CDR1 LNHDA, CDR2 SQIVND (reference sequence).